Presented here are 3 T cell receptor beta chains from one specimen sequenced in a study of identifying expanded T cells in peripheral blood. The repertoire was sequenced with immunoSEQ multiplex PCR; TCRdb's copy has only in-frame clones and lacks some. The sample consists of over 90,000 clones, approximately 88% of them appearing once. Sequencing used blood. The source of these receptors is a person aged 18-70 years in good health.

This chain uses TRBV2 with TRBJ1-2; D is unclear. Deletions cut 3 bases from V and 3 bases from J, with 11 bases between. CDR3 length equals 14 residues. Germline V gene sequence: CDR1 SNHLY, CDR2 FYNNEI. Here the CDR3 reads CASSETGKDYGYTF. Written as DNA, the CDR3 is TGTGCCAGCAGTGAGACCGGGAAGGACTATGGCTACACCTTC. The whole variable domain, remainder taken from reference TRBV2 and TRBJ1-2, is EPEVTQTPSHQVTQMGQEVILRCVPISNHLYFYWYRQILGQKVEFLVSFYNNEISEKSEIFDDQFSVERPDGSNFTLKIRSTKLEDSAMYFCASSETGKDYGYTFGSGTRLTVV.

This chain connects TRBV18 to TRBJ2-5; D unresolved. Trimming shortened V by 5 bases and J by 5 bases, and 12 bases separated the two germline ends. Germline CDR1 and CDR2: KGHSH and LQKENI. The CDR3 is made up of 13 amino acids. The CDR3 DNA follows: TGTGCCAGCTCAACCGGACGAGCGGAGACCCAGTACTTC. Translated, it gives CASSTGRAETQYF.

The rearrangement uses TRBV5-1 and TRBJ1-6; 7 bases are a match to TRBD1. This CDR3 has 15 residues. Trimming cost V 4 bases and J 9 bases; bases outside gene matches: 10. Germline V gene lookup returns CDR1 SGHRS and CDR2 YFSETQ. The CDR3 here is CASSIGQVGVSPLHF. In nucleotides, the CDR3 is TGCGCCAGCAGCATAGGACAGGTTGGTGTTTCACCCCTCCACTTT.